The present T cell receptor (beta chain) was sequenced within a study of blood T cell repertoires in COVID-19. Study information: Samples of COVID-19 (acute and convalescent) were obtained from the United States, Italy and Spain. PBMCs, B-cell-depleted T cells, or T cells were the source of the cDNA or gDNA that made up the material.

As processed by the authors: How many nucleated cells were present was estimated from reference gene primer amplification. Data came from immunoSEQ multiplex PCR; TCRdb stores just in-frame clones and leaves some out. V and J calls and clone size are given by that table; D and trimming were obtained from the DNA. The table lists 150,000 or so clones, roughly four fifths of them singletons. The sequenced sample was peripheral blood. This receptor was identified in a woman aged 80 or older with acute or convalescent COVID-19.

CDR3 loop: CASSEPQGYEQFF. The CDR3, as DNA: TGTGCCAGCAGTGAACCTCAGGGATATGAGCAGTTCTTC. The V and J genes are TRBV2 and TRBJ2-1; D is perhaps TRBD1 (5 bases). With 2 bases removed from V and 8 bases from J, the gap between germline ends came to 10 bases. The CDR3 consists of 13 residues. Germline V gene data show CDR1 as SNHLY and CDR2 as FYNNEI.